This T cell receptor beta chain was profiled in a study of cytomegalovirus exposure and HLA in healthy donors. Germline V lookup: CDR1 SGHVS, CDR2 FQNEAQ. The CDR3 extends over 16 amino acids. J lost 4 bases, V lost 5 bases, and 9 bases had no gene match. Worth noting for this clone: The antigen remains undetermined.

General study results and limits: Most sequenced TCRs were rare (though some public TCRs occurred in many donors). The investigators catalogued about 170 TCR beta chains as cytomegalovirus-associated.

Both 60 Vbeta primers and 13 Jbeta primers went into the PCR. The table came from immunoSEQ multiplex PCR; TCRdb's copy has only in-frame clones and leaves some out. The profile covers 100,000 or so clones, with 75% to 85% appearing a single time and approximately 2% taken by the ten largest. What was sequenced was PBMCs. The rearrangement joins TRBV7-8 to TRBJ2-3, with 10 bases fitting TRBD2. The receptor was derived from a man aged 25-40 years in good health and CMV-seronegative. Here the CDR3 reads CASSALTSGIADTQYF. In nucleotides, the CDR3 is TGTGCCAGCAGCGCTCTCACTAGCGGGATTGCAGATACGCAGTATTTT.